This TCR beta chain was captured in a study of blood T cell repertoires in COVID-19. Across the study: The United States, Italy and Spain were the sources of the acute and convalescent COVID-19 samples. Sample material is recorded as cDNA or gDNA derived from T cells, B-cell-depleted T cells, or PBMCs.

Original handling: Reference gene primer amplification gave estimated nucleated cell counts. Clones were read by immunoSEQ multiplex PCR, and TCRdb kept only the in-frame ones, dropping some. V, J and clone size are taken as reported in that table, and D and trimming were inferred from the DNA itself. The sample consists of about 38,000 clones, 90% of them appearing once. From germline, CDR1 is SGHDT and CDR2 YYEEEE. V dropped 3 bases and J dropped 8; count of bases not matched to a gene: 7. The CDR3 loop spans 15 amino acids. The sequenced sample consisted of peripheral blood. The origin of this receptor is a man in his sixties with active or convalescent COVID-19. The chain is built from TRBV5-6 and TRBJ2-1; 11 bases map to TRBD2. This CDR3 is CASSYLLAGVHEQFF. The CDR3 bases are TGTGCCAGCAGCTACCTACTAGCGGGAGTCCATGAGCAGTTCTTC.